The 26 T cell receptor beta chains listed next were all sequenced from one sample in a study of blood T cell repertoires in COVID-19. The repertoire was sequenced with immunoSEQ multiplex PCR; TCRdb's copy has only in-frame clones and lacks some. The table records tens of thousands of clones, 70% to 90% of them present only once. Sequencing was carried out using peripheral blood. These receptors were taken from a woman aged 55-69 years with COVID-19, enrolled during active disease.

The chain employs TRBV2 and TRBJ1-4; D possibly corresponds to TRBD1 (6 bases). The V end lost 6 bases, the J end lost 8 bases, and 16 bases lay between the germline ends. CDR1 and CDR2 (germline): SNHLY, FYNNEI. The CDR3 is made up of 14 amino acids. The CDR3 sequence: CASRSTGPGEKLFF. The CDR3 region has the DNA TGTGCCAGCAGATCGACAGGCCCCGGAGAAAAACTGTTTTTT.

The rearrangement joins TRBV7-2 to TRBJ1-3, with 10 bases identical to TRBD1. The CDR3 is 15 residues long. Germline CDR1 reads SGHTA; CDR2 reads FQGNSA. Trimming took 5 bases from V and 3 from J; bases not matched to a gene: 4. DNA for the CDR3: TGTGCCAGCAGCGGGGACAGGGGTTTTGGAAACACCATATATTTT. Protein product: CASSGDRGFGNTIYF.

The chain carries TRBV19 and TRBJ2-7; tentative D call: TRBD2 (5 bases). Trimming took 0 bases from V and 4 from J, leaving 13 bases between them. The germline CDR1 and CDR2 sequences are LNHDA and SQIVND (reference sequence). The CDR3 loop spans 15 amino acids. The DNA for the CDR3 is TGTGCCAGTAGTATAGAGGCGGGTTCCATATACGAGCAGTACTTC. Translated, it gives CASSIEAGSIYEQYF.

The chain links TRBV5-5 to TRBJ2-7; D is uncertain. The V gene lost 1 base and the J gene lost 2 bases, with 7 bases spanning the gap. CDR3 length equals 13 residues. Germline assignment: CDR1 SGHKS and CDR2 YYEKEE (reference sequence). The CDR3: CASSLPGPYEQYF. The CDR3 bases are TGTGCCAGCAGCTTGCCGGGTCCCTACGAGCAGTACTTC.

The chain employs TRBV19 and TRBJ2-7; D not certain. Germline V gene data show CDR1 as LNHDA and CDR2 as SQIVND (reference sequence). This CDR3 has 11 amino acids. Trimming shortened V by 4 bases and J by 3 bases, and 4 bases separated the two germline ends. The CDR3 loop reads CASSNGYEQYF. As DNA, the CDR3 is TGTGCCAGTAGTAACGGCTACGAGCAGTACTTC. Using reference TRBV19 and TRBJ2-7 for the parts outside the CDR3, the full variable domain is DGGITQSPKYLFRKEGQNVTLSCEQNLNHDAMYWYRQDPGQGLRLIYYSQIVNDFQKGDIAEGYSVSREKKESFPLTVTSAQKNPTAFYLCASSNGYEQYFGPGTRLTVT.

CDR3 in DNA: TGTGCCAGCAGCCAGCGGGGGGGACTGAACGAGCAGTACTTC. It specifies CASSQRGGLNEQYF. The chain combines TRBV3-1 (or the pseudogene TRBV3-2) with TRBJ2-7, with TRBD2 identical over 9 bases. This CDR3 region has 14 residues. Germline V gene data show CDR1 as LGHDT and CDR2 as YNNKEL (reference sequence). Unmatched junction bases numbered 5, after V lost 3 bases and J lost 5 bases.

This chain connects TRBV5-5 to TRBJ2-2; a possible D gene is TRBD1 (6 bases). There are 14 residues in the CDR3. Trimming removed 0 bases from V and 6 bases from J, with 9 bases in between. Per the germline V gene, CDR1 is SGHKS and CDR2 is YYEKEE (reference sequence). The CDR3 DNA follows: TGTGCCAGCAGCTTGGAACAGGGTCCCGGGGAGCTGTTTTTT. It is translated as CASSLEQGPGELFF.

V usage is TRBV18 and J usage is TRBJ2-7; 14 nucleotides align to TRBD2. The CDR3 runs to 17 residues. J gave up 3 bases and V 5 bases, and 9 bases lay outside the gene matches. Germline values: CDR1 KGHSH, CDR2 LQKENI. This CDR3 is CASSSPGLAGGIYEQYF. The CDR3 DNA sequence: TGTGCCAGCTCATCGCCCGGACTAGCGGGGGGCATCTACGAGCAGTACTTC.

The chain carries TRBV10-1 and TRBJ2-3; perhaps TRBD2 as D (5 bases). The germline gives CDR1 WNHNN, CDR2 SYGVQD (reference sequence). There are 14 residues in the CDR3. The ends were cut back, 5 bases at V and 2 bases at J, with 11 bases in the middle. In DNA, the CDR3 is TGCGCCAGCAGTTCGAGAGGGCTCACAGATACGCAGTATTTT. Its protein is CASSSRGLTDTQYF.

The rearrangement joins TRBV7-9 to TRBJ1-1; TRBD1 aligns across 8 bases. Germline CDR1 and CDR2: SEHNR and FQNEAQ (reference sequence). The junction had 11 bases not matched to a gene; V was cut back by 7 bases and J by 10 bases. The CDR3 is made up of 13 amino acids. CDR3 in amino acids: CASTLGQVGSAFF. The CDR3 bases are TGTGCCAGCACCCTGGGACAGGTGGGTTCAGCTTTCTTT. The entire variable domain, with the rest obtained from reference TRBV7-9 and TRBJ1-1, is as follows: DTGVSQNPRHKITKRGQNVTFRCDPISEHNRLYWYRQTLGQGPEFLTYFQNEAQLEKSRLLSDRFSAERPKGSFSTLEIQRTEQGDSAMYLCASTLGQVGSAFFGQGTRLTVV.

CDR3 residues: CASSQEGERTGRYTF. DNA for the CDR3: TGTGCCAGCAGCCAAGAAGGGGAACGGACAGGGAGGTATACCTTC. The V gene is TRBV4-2, the J gene TRBJ1-2, with TRBD1 matching 8 bases. Trimming removed 0 bases from V and 14 bases from J; junction bases left unmatched: 14. Per germline, CDR1 LGHNA and CDR2 YNFKEQ. The CDR3 loop spans 15 amino acids.

J is TRBJ1-2 and V is TRBV5-1; D is unresolved. Per the germline V gene, CDR1 is SGHRS and CDR2 is YFSETQ. This CDR3 region has 15 residues. The V gene lost 0 bases and the J gene lost 8 bases, with 17 bases spanning the gap. The CDR3 spells CASSLADRGARGYTF. The CDR3 nucleotides are TGCGCCAGCAGCTTGGCCGATCGGGGAGCGAGGGGCTACACCTTC.

The J gene is TRBJ1-5, the V gene TRBV19, with TRBD1 matching 9 bases. Germline V gene data show CDR1 as LNHDA and CDR2 as SQIVND (reference sequence). The CDR3 is 14 residues long. V lost 4 bases and J lost 7; bases outside the gene matches: 5. The DNA for the CDR3 is TGTGCCAGTAGTAACCTACAGGGGGCCCAGCCCCAGCATTTT. This encodes CASSNLQGAQPQHF.

The rearrangement uses TRBV19 and TRBJ1-5, with TRBD1 as a possible D gene (6 bases). The V end lost 3 bases, the J end lost 6 bases, and 15 bases lay between the germline ends. CDR1 and CDR2 from the germline V gene are LNHDA and SQIVND (reference sequence). This CDR3 spans 15 amino acids. CDR3 bases: TGTGCCAGTAGTATGGGGCAGGGGAATACTCAGCCCCAGCATTTT. Protein: CASSMGQGNTQPQHF.

The V call is TRBV7-2, the J call TRBJ2-1; 7 bases align to TRBD1. CDR1 and CDR2 from the germline V gene are SGHTA and FQGNSA. The CDR3 is 14 amino acids. The ends lost 5 bases at V and 4 bases at J; junction bases unmatched: 5. The CDR3 loop reads CASSPGTAYNEQFF. DNA for the CDR3: TGTGCCAGCAGCCCCGGGACAGCTTACAATGAGCAGTTCTTC.

This clone was detected only once. The rearrangement uses TRBV21-1 and TRBJ1-3; the D segment call TRBD1 is taken from the table without a DNA check. TRBV21-1 is a recognized pseudogene. The CDR3 spans 15 residues. DNA of the CDR3: TGTGCCAGCAGCAAACATCAGGGATCTGGAAACACCATATATTTT. Translated: CASSKHQGSGNTIYF.

This chain connects TRBV3-1 (or the pseudogene TRBV3-2) to TRBJ1-1, with 9 bases lining up with TRBD1. CDR3 length: 14 residues. V was pared by 4 bases and J by 5 bases, with 5 bases of the junction left unmatched. Per the germline V gene, CDR1 is LGHDT and CDR2 is YNNKEL (reference sequence). The CDR3: CASSRQGVRTEAFF. In DNA form, the CDR3 reads TGTGCCAGCAGCCGACAGGGGGTGCGGACTGAAGCTTTCTTT.

The CDR3 reads CASTKDINSGNTIYF. Here the CDR3 DNA reads TGTGCCAGCACCAAGGACATCAACTCTGGAAACACCATATATTTT. The genes are TRBV5-4 and TRBJ1-3; tentatively, D is TRBD1 (5 bases). Deletions cut 6 bases from V and 0 bases from J, with 13 bases between. The length of the CDR3 is 15 residues. CDR1 SGHNT and CDR2 YYREEE come from the germline V gene (reference sequence).

The V call is TRBV6-2 or TRBV6-3, the J call TRBJ2-3, with D uncertain. Per the germline V gene, CDR1 is MNHEY and CDR2 is SVGEGT. CDR3 length: 15 amino acids. V shed 7 bases and J shed 0 bases, with 14 bases lying between them. CDR3 protein: CASTPFRSSTDTQYF. The CDR3 DNA reads as TGTGCCAGCACCCCATTCCGGTCAAGCACAGATACGCAGTATTTT.

Note on this clone: A junction boundary mismatches the germline segment, possibly from a read error. This chain uses TRBV20-1 with TRBJ1-2; the D gene is possibly TRBD1 (5 bases). The length of the CDR3 is 11 residues. Germline V gene data show CDR1 as DFQATT and CDR2 as SNEGSKA (reference sequence). The CDR3 DNA is TGCAGTGCTCGACATCGAACGACAGACTTCTTC. Translated: CSARHRTTDFF.

The chain has TRBV30 and TRBJ1-4; 9 nucleotides agree with TRBD1. Germline CDR1 and CDR2: GTSNPN and SVGIG (reference sequence). The CDR3 sequence is 15 residues long. V gave up 6 bases and J gave up 6 bases; unmatched junction bases: 11. For the CDR3, the DNA is TGTGCCTGCCGTCCCCGGACAGGGGAGGATGAAAAACTGTTTTTT. Amino acid sequence: CACRPRTGEDEKLFF.

The genes are TRBV28 and TRBJ2-7; TRBD2 agrees at 7 bases. This CDR3 has 15 amino acids. The V segment lost 6 bases and the J segment 0 bases; nucleotides outside the gene matches: 8. Germline assignment: CDR1 MDHEN and CDR2 SYDVKM. The CDR3 nucleotides read TGTGCCAGCAGCTCAGCGGGGTCTGGCTCCTACGAGCAGTACTTC. Amino acid sequence: CASSSAGSGSYEQYF.

The chain employs TRBV5-1 and TRBJ1-6; D remains unclear. The germline CDR1 and CDR2 sequences are SGHRS and YFSETQ. Trimming removed 4 bases at V and 5 bases at J, with 13 bases between. The CDR3 length is 15 residues. In nucleotides, the CDR3 is TGCGCCAGCAGCCCGTCTGCGGGTAATAATTCACCCCTCCACTTT. This encodes CASSPSAGNNSPLHF.

V is TRBV6-5 and J is TRBJ1-6; 8 bases match TRBD1. V gave up 6 bases and J gave up 9 bases; unmatched junction bases: 10. CDR1 MNHEY and CDR2 SVGAGI come from the germline V gene. The CDR3 sequence is 15 residues long. In nucleotides, the CDR3 is TGTGCCAGCAGCCCCACAGGGGGTCGTACTTCACCCCTCCACTTT. Translated, it gives CASSPTGGRTSPLHF.

V usage is TRBV2 and J usage is TRBJ1-3; a weak D match, TRBD1 (6 bases). The V gene's germline CDR1 is SNHLY and CDR2 FYNNEI. The CDR3 covers 14 residues. The ends were cut back, 8 bases at V and 4 bases at J, with 15 bases in the middle. The CDR3: CASERTGPGNTIYF. The CDR3 DNA is TGTGCCAGCGAACGCACAGGGCCAGGAAACACCATATATTTT.

The chain joins TRBV7-9 to TRBJ2-2; a weak D match, TRBD2 (6 bases). This CDR3 region has 15 residues. Trimming removed 5 bases from V and 4 bases from J, with 14 bases in between. In germline, CDR1 is SEHNR, CDR2 FQNEAQ (reference sequence). CDR3 sequence reads: CASSPSGEATGELFF. The CDR3 DNA reads TGTGCCAGCAGCCCATCGGGGGAGGCCACCGGGGAGCTGTTTTTT.